This T cell receptor (beta chain) was obtained from a study of siplizumab effects on memory and regulatory T cells. This clone qualifies as medium-sized. Its cognate antigen is unknown. Study-wide results and limits: Proliferating siplizumab-cultured Tregs lacked confirmed suppressive function. Naive or memory phenotype was unassignable for roughly 75-96% of proliferating CD4+ or CD8+ clones. The naive T cell population seemed more diverse than memory cells and seemed a major contributor to the alloresponse.

Repertoires were generated with immunoSEQ multiplex PCR, while TCRdb's copy carries only in-frame clones and drops some. Of about 2,700 clones detected, less than 80% appear once; the ten largest clones hold 55% to 60%. Unstimulated naive, memory, effector memory and TEMRA subsets were sequenced, and this was done in a few donor pairs. CDR3 size: 13 residues. V was cut by 2 bases and J by 7 bases, with 12 bases left in between. Per germline, CDR1 MNHNY and CDR2 SVGAGI (reference sequence). This TCR was recovered from a human donor in good health. The sample comprised TEMRA CD8+ T cells sorted from blood. The subset is: unstimulated CD8+ CD45RA+ effector memory T cells. The J gene is TRBJ2-7, the V gene TRBV6-6; D is possibly TRBD2 (5 bases). The CDR3 nucleotides read TGTGCCAGCAGTTACCCTTCCGGAGGTGAGCAGTACTTC. As protein: CASSYPSGGEQYF.